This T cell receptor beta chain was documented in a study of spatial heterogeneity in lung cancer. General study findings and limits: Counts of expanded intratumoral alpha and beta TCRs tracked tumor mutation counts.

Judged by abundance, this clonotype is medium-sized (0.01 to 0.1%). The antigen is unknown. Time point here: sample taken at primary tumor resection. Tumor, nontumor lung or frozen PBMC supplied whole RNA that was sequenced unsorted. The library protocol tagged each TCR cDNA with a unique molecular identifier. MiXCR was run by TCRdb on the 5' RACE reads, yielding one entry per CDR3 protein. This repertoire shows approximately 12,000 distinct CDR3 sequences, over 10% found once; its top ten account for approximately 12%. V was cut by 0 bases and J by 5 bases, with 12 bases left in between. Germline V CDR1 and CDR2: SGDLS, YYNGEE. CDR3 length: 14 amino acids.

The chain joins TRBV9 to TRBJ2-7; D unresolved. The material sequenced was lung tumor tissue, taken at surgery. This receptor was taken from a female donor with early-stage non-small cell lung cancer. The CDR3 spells CASSVDPRQDEQYF. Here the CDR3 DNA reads TGTGCCAGCAGCGTAGACCCCCGGCAGGACGAGCAGTACTTC.